This T cell receptor beta chain was sequenced in a study of T-cell memory formation after mild COVID-19. About the research overall: TCR clusters showed largely donor specificity. Study outcomes and limitations: Whether second-wave clones peaking at day 37 were SARS-CoV-2 specific went unconfirmed. The appearance of some responding clones in pre-infection memory suggested that cross-reactive memory joined.

Notes on this clonotype: Its antigen is undetermined.

The CDR3 totals 16 residues. The V gene's germline CDR1 is LGHNA and CDR2 YNFKEQ. The J segment lost 0 bases and the V segment lost 0 bases, leaving 3 bases of the junction unmatched. Sample barcodes and UMIs were carried by the TCR alpha and TCR beta cDNA libraries that 5'RACE generated with constant-segment primers. TCRdb recomputed calls from the 5' RACE reads with MiXCR, one row per CDR3 protein. The sample records 300,000 to 400,000 distinct CDR3 sequences, roughly 20% being singletons. This chain joins TRBV4-2 and TRBJ2-3; 7 bases fit TRBD2. Material: PBMCs or a T cell subset sorted from them (not recorded which). The origin of this receptor is an adult woman who had mild COVID-19 (a few samples of this study predate the infection). Cell type and time point are not known. The CDR3 sequence: CASSQDTSASTDTQYF. The CDR3, as DNA: TGTGCCAGCAGCCAAGACACTAGCGCAAGCACAGATACGCAGTATTTT.